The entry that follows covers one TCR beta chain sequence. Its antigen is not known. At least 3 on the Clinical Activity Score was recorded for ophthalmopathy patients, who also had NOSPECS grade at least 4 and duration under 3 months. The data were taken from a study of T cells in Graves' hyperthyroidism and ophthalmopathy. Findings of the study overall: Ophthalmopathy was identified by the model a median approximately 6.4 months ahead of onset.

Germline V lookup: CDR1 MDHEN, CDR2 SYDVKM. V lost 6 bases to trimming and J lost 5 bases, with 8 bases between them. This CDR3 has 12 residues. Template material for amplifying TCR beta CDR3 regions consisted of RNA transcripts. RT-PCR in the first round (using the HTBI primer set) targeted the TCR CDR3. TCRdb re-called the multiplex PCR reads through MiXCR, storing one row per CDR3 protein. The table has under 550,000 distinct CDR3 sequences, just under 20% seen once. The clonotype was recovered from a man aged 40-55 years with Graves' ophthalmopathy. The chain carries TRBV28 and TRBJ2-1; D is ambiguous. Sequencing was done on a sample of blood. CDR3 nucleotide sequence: TGTGCCAGCAGCATACTCCACAATGAGCAGTTCTTC. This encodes CASSILHNEQFF.